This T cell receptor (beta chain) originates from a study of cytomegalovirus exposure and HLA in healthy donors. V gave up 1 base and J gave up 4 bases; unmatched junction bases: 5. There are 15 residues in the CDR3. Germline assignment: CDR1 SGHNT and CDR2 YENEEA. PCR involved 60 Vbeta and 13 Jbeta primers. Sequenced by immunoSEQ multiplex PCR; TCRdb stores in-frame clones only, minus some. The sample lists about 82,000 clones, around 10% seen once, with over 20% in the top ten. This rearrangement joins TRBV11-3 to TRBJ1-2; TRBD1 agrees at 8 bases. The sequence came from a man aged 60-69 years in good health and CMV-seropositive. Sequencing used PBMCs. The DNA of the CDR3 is TGTGCCAGCAGCTTAGTAACCCAGGGGGCCTATGGCTACACCTTC. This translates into CASSLVTQGAYGYTF.